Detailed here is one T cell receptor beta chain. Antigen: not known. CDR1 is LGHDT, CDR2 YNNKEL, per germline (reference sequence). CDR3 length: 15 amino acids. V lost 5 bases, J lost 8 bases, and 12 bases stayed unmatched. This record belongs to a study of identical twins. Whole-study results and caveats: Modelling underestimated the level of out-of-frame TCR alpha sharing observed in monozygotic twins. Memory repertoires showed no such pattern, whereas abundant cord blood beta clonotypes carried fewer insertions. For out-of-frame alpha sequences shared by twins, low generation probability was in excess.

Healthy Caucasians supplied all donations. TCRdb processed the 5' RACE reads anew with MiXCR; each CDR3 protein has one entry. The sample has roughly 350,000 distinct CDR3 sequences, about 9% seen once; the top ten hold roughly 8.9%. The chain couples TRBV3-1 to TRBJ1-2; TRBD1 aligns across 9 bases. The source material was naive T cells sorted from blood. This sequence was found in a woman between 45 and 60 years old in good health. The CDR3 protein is CASSYGTGPGRGYTF. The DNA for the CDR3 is TGTGCCAGCAGCTACGGGACAGGGCCTGGCAGAGGCTACACCTTC.